A selection of T cell receptor beta chains follows, all from one sample in a study of blood T cell repertoires in COVID-19. Assay: immunoSEQ multiplex PCR; the TCRdb copy retains only in-frame clones and omits some. The data show hundreds of thousands of clones, roughly 90% seen once. The sequencing input was peripheral blood. These receptors originate from a young woman with COVID-19, enrolled during active disease. Both conserved end residues are trimmed from each CDR3.

v_call cdr3_length cdr3_aa
TRBV18 11 ATQRQPGEKLF
TRBV5-1 12 ASSTGTSADTQY
TRBV7-9 12 ASRGQGPYNEQF
TRBV7-9 13 ASSTGPTDTGELF
TRBV5-1 13 ASSWTSGDTGELF
TRBV6-5 14 ASSYSKTGGHGELF
TRBV10-1 11 ASSETGHYGYT
TRBV6-2/TRBV6-3 13 ASSPAGGVYNEQF
TRBV3-1/TRBV3-2 12 ASSPWGVNTEAF
TRBV11-2 15 ASSKRGGAGVNYGYT
TRBV12-2 12 ASRLIGFREKLF
TRBV7-2 11 ASSLTLTAEAF
TRBV15 15 ATARRGTSNAQETQY
TRBV19 11 ATAPGQPGGYT
TRBV6-2/TRBV6-3 12 ASSGLALYNEQF
TRBV6-2/TRBV6-3 16 ASSYHIGSSARWETQY
TRBV7-6 13 ASSSPGQGYNEQF
TRBV15 12 ATTPGLGAQPQH
TRBV7-9 12 ASSQGARNTEAF
TRBV2 12 ASSGEGGPLGYT
TRBV11-2 13 ASSLVWGLSYEQY
TRBV7-9 16 ASSIVGRGASGGNEQF
TRBV28 13 ASSIGRGQGYEQY
TRBV3-1/TRBV3-2 14 ASSQEQGVSTDTQY
TRBV6-2/TRBV6-3 15 ASSPGGGSFSGNTIY
TRBV19 15 ASSIEGGRGSGNTIY